The clone carrying this T cell receptor (beta chain) was observed a few times. Its specificity is not known. This CDR3 is missing its conserved last phenylalanine or tryptophan, likely due to a read error. This CDR3 has 15 amino acids. CDR1 is SGHAT, CDR2 FQDESV, per germline (reference sequence). The data belong to a study of tumor-infiltrating lymphocytes in primary liver carcinoma. General study findings and limits: For tumor-adjacent and tumor-blood pairs, overlap was less than that seen for tumor region pairs. Just about 7.5-25% of leading clones were found in every one of five regions.

Unsorted bulk tissue (roughly 17-34 mg) underwent RNA and DNA co-extraction. The patients, who had chronic HBV infection, were treatment-naive (untreated). All tumor specimens exceeded 75% viable tumor cells. Constant-region priming of roughly 490 ng total RNA yielded TCR beta cDNA. Each TCR beta library was derived from three nested multiplex PCR rounds that employed slightly modified ARM-PCR. A C-beta reverse primer was combined with TRBV1-TRBV30 forward primers in the first two PCR rounds, and each round had about 10 cycles. TCRdb itself ran the multiplex PCR reads through MiXCR, one entry per CDR3 protein. The sample consists of roughly 100,000 distinct CDR3 sequences, approximately 82% of them appearing once.

V is TRBV11-1 and J is TRBJ2-1; D is perhaps TRBD1 or TRBD2 (5 bases each). The sequenced sample was liver tumor tissue from sampling region 3. Subset reported: tumor region T3, left-lateral pole. This receptor was identified in a man aged 40-49 years with primary liver carcinoma and hepatitis B virus infection. The CDR3 bases are TGTAGCAGCAGCTTCCAGGGACCGCTGGACAATGAGCAGTTCTCC. Protein: CSSSFQGPLDNEQFS.